One and the same sample provided the 21 T cell receptor beta chains below, sequenced in a study of early T cells in non-severe SARS-CoV-2 infection. TCRdb ran MiXCR on the 5' RACE reads and lists one entry per CDR3 protein. This sample has roughly 20,000 distinct CDR3 sequences; 5% to 6% occur once, and the top ten carry about 15%. The sample consisted of whole blood, taken at baseline. These receptors all come from an adult who was a healthcare worker with PCR-confirmed SARS-CoV-2 infection or an uninfected control (not recorded which).

This clonotype was counted only a few times. The chain links TRBV4-3 to TRBJ2-6; D uncertain. V dropped 0 bases and J dropped 4 bases, with 4 bases sitting between them. The CDR3 runs 14 residues. From germline, CDR1 is LGHNA and CDR2 YSLEER. CDR3 protein: CASSQDFGANVLTF. As DNA, the CDR3 is TGCGCCAGCAGCCAAGACTTCGGGGCCAACGTCCTGACTTTC.

This clonotype was detected ten times or more. This rearrangement joins TRBV7-9 to TRBJ2-5, with 7 positions matching TRBD1. The ends lost 7 bases at V and 5 bases at J; junction bases unmatched: 10. This CDR3 region has 14 residues. Germline CDR1 is SEHNR and CDR2 is FQNEAQ (reference sequence). Here the CDR3 reads CASTDRPFWETQYF. The DNA for the CDR3 is TGTGCCAGCACGGACAGGCCGTTCTGGGAGACCCAGTACTTC.

This clonotype was observed many times. The chain couples TRBV5-5 to TRBJ2-7; D unclear. Germline values: CDR1 SGHKS, CDR2 YYEKEE (reference sequence). CDR3 size: 14 residues. V dropped 0 bases and J dropped 2 bases, with 9 bases sitting between them. In DNA form, the CDR3 reads TGTGCCAGCAGCTTGGAGGACGGAACCTACGAGCAGTACTTC. It yields the protein CASSLEDGTYEQYF.

This clonotype was counted between two and nine times. The rearrangement links TRBV28 to TRBJ1-2; D uncertain. Germline V CDR1 and CDR2: MDHEN, SYDVKM. The CDR3 is made up of 14 amino acids. V lost 5 bases and J lost 4, with 14 bases in between. The CDR3 region has the DNA TGTGCCAGCAGTCCCGCGCGAGCGGGCTATGGCTACACCTTC. The encoded protein is CASSPARAGYGYTF.

By share of the sample, this clonotype is medium-sized. This sequence joins TRBV9 and TRBJ1-1; a weak D match, TRBD1 (6 bases). Germline CDR1 is SGDLS and CDR2 is YYNGEE. Trimming stripped 4 bases from V and 5 bases from J, with 18 bases between. The CDR3 is made up of 15 amino acids. The CDR3 spells CASSISYRDSTEAFF. DNA for the CDR3: TGTGCCAGCAGCATCTCATACAGGGATTCGACTGAAGCTTTCTTT.

The table lists this clonotype with many counts. This chain joins TRBV20-1 and TRBJ2-7; perhaps TRBD1 as D (6 bases). Per the germline V gene, CDR1 is DFQATT and CDR2 is SNEGSKA (reference sequence). V was trimmed by 5 bases and J by 1 base, leaving 15 bases between them. The CDR3 is 14 residues long. The CDR3 loop reads CSALEGGVSYEQYF. For the CDR3, the DNA is TGCAGTGCTCTTGAAGGGGGTGTTTCCTACGAGCAGTACTTC.

This chain links TRBV5-1 with TRBJ1-5; D uncertain. CDR1 SGHRS and CDR2 YFSETQ come from the germline V gene. V was shortened by 4 bases and J by 1 base, with 9 bases between the two germline ends. The CDR3 runs to 14 residues. CDR3 sequence (DNA): TGCGCCAGCAGCCCCGACAACAGCAATCAGCCCCAGCATTTT. Protein sequence: CASSPDNSNQPQHF.

This chain connects TRBV20-1 to TRBJ2-3; TRBD2 might be the D (7 bases). Germline loops: CDR1 DFQATT, CDR2 SNEGSKA (reference sequence). This CDR3 has 15 residues. Trimming left V 3 bases short and J 4 bases short, with 17 bases between. DNA of the CDR3: TGCAGTGCTAGCTGGTCGGGGGGCCGGTCAGATACGCAGTATTTT. It codes for CSASWSGGRSDTQYF.

The chain recombines TRBV6-2 or TRBV6-3 with TRBJ1-2, with a weak D call TRBD1 (5 bases). The V gene's germline CDR1 is MNHEY and CDR2 SVGEGT. CDR3 length: 12 residues. V was cut by 6 bases and J by 7 bases, with 12 bases left in between. The CDR3 DNA sequence: TGTGCCAGCAGACCCGGGACTTTTGGCTACACCTTC. The encoded protein is CASRPGTFGYTF.

This clonotype was seen repeatedly, ten times or more. The V call is TRBV6-5, the J call TRBJ2-5; D is uncertain. Trimming removed 3 bases at V and 6 bases at J, with 5 bases between. Germline V CDR1 and CDR2: MNHEY, SVGAGI. The length of the CDR3 is 11 residues. Here the CDR3 DNA reads TGTGCCAGCAGTTATGGGCAGACCCAGTACTTC. Translated: CASSYGQTQYF.

There are a few counts of this clonotype. The V and J genes are TRBV20-1 and TRBJ2-2, with D uncertain. This CDR3 is 15 amino acids long. CDR1 is DFQATT and CDR2 is SNEGSKA in the germline V gene (reference sequence). Trimming pared 3 bases from V and 0 bases from J, leaving 11 bases between. This CDR3 reads CSARGSPSNTGELFF. CDR3 in DNA: TGCAGTGCTAGGGGTAGTCCCTCGAACACCGGGGAGCTGTTTTTT.

This clonotype ranks as medium-sized. The chain carries TRBV7-2 and TRBJ2-5, with 10 bases fitting TRBD2. This CDR3 comprises 17 residues. J lost 2 bases, V lost 2 bases, and 8 bases had no gene match. Germline assignment: CDR1 SGHTA and CDR2 FQGNSA. As DNA, the CDR3 is TGTGCCAGCAGCTTAACCCCCCCTAGCGGGGGTCAAGAGACCCAGTACTTC. This gives the protein CASSLTPPSGGQETQYF.

This clonotype was observed many times. The rearrangement joins TRBV27 to TRBJ2-1; 10 nucleotides agree with TRBD2. The junction had 4 bases not matched to a gene; V was cut back by 2 bases and J by 6 bases. CDR1 is MNHEY and CDR2 is SMNVEV in the germline V gene (reference sequence). The CDR3 is 15 residues long. DNA for the CDR3: TGTGCCAGCAGTTTAGTTAGCGGGGGGATCAATGAGCAGTTCTTC. Translating gives CASSLVSGGINEQFF.

This clonotype was seen ten or more times. The chain uses TRBV12-3 or TRBV12-4 and TRBJ2-1, with TRBD1 identical over 8 bases. J was trimmed by 9 bases and V by 5 bases; bases with no gene match: 12. The CDR3 consists of 15 residues. Here the CDR3 DNA reads TGTGCCAGCAGTACCCGGCGGACAGGGTGGCTTGAGCAGTTCTTC. Translated, it gives CASSTRRTGWLEQFF.

This clonotype showed up many times. V gene TRBV12-3 or TRBV12-4 combines with J gene TRBJ2-2; the D is unclear. The CDR3 runs to 11 residues. Trimming cost V 6 bases and J 2 bases, with 1 base left between them. Here the CDR3 DNA reads TGTGCCAGCAGAAACACCGGGGAGCTGTTTTTT. Amino acids: CASRNTGELFF.

This clonotype occurred many times. The rearrangement uses TRBV5-5 and TRBJ2-7, with TRBD2 matching over 8 bases. There are 15 residues in the CDR3. In germline, CDR1 is SGHKS, CDR2 YYEKEE (reference sequence). J gave up 7 bases and V 2 bases, and 11 bases lay outside the gene matches. The CDR3 loop reads CASSFLGTRLREQYF. CDR3 DNA sequence: TGTGCCAGCAGCTTTCTCGGGACTAGACTACGAGAGCAGTACTTC.

This clonotype was detected ten times or more. V and J are TRBV15 and TRBJ1-5; a possible D gene is TRBD1 (5 bases). Trimming stripped 6 bases from V and 0 bases from J, with 9 bases between. Looked up from germline, CDR1 is LNHNV and CDR2 is YYDKDF (reference sequence). CDR3 length: 14 residues. CDR3 protein: CATRGGSSNQPQHF. CDR3 DNA: TGTGCCACCAGGGGGGGGAGTAGCAATCAGCCCCAGCATTTT.

This clonotype was counted ten times or more. CDR3 sequence: CSARDPDSDGEKLFF. CDR3 in DNA: TGCAGTGCTAGAGATCCGGACAGCGACGGTGAAAAACTGTTTTTT. The chain carries TRBV20-1 and TRBJ1-4; tentative D call: TRBD1 (6 bases). Trimming took off 0 bases at V and 7 bases at J, with 15 bases between the two ends. This CDR3 region has 15 residues. CDR1 is DFQATT and CDR2 is SNEGSKA in the germline V gene (reference sequence).

This clonotype was picked up a small number of times. This chain links TRBV20-1 with TRBJ1-6, with TRBD1 as a possible D gene (5 bases). The V gene's germline CDR1 is DFQATT and CDR2 SNEGSKA (reference sequence). Deletions cut 4 bases from V and 10 bases from J, with 14 bases between. This CDR3 is built from 13 residues. CDR3 amino acids: CSATSGTDSPLHF. The CDR3 DNA sequence: TGCAGTGCTACCTCGGGGACTGACTCACCCCTCCACTTT.

This clonotype was seen many times. The V and J genes are TRBV29-1 and TRBJ1-1, with D maybe TRBD1 (5 bases). The germline V gene has CDR1 SQVTM and CDR2 ANQGSEA. The CDR3 has 13 amino acids. V lost 4 bases and J lost 1, with 10 bases in between. The CDR3 region has the DNA TGCAGCGTTGCGAGGGGTTGGAACACTGAAGCTTTCTTT. Translating gives CSVARGWNTEAFF.

This clonotype was picked up many times. The chain joins TRBV20-1 to TRBJ2-1, with D tentatively TRBD2 (6 bases). In germline, CDR1 is DFQATT, CDR2 SNEGSKA (reference sequence). The V end lost 2 bases, the J end lost 4 bases, and 12 bases lay between the germline ends. The length of the CDR3 is 14 residues. CDR3: CSARRSGLYNEQFF. The CDR3 bases are TGCAGTGCTAGACGGTCCGGACTATACAATGAGCAGTTCTTC.